The 7 T cell receptor beta chains reported below all come from one sample, sequenced in a study of tumor-infiltrating lymphocytes in primary liver carcinoma (dated by TCRdb to 2015 to 2018). The sequencer was an Illumina HiSeq 2500. TCRbeta-specific cDNA was reverse-transcribed from approximately 460 ng total RNA using a constant-region primer and ProtoScript II reverse transcriptase. TCRbeta libraries were built with three nested multiplex PCR rounds, a slightly modified ARM-PCR procedure. Each of the first two PCR rounds ran for roughly 9 cycles using multiplex TRBV1-TRBV30 forward primers together with a Cbeta reverse primer. In TCRdb, the public reads were trimmed at Q25 with fastp and aligned with MiXCR, with productive beta chains retained. Each CDR3 protein appears once, grouped with its most common genes and DNA. The sample contains 90,000 to 150,000 distinct CDR3 sequences, approximately 68% of them found a single time. The leading ten clones occupy 8% to 9% of the sample.

Total RNA and DNA were co-extracted without cell sorting from roughly 20-30 mg of bulk tissue using the AllPrep DNA/RNA mini kit. Material for sequencing was tumor-adjacent normal liver tissue. Receptors were obtained from a woman aged 55-69 years with primary liver carcinoma and hepatitis B virus infection.

Concerning this clonotype itself: The germline gene is not matched at one end of the junction; a read error may be the cause. In DNA, the CDR3 is TGTGCCAGCAGCTTAGGATTGGACATCTCACTAGAGGCCCAGTACTTC. Protein sequence: CASSLGLDISLEAQYF. The rearrangement joins TRBV11-1 to TRBJ2-5; D is possibly TRBD1 or TRBD2 (5 bases each). This CDR3 comprises 16 residues. Germline V lookup: CDR1 SGHAT, CDR2 FQDESV (reference sequence).

J is TRBJ2-1 and V is TRBV23-1; D might be TRBD2 (5 bases). TRBV23-1 is an open reading frame, and its role is uncertain. Trimming took 0 bases from V and 4 from J, leaving 13 bases between them. The CDR3 length is 16 residues. CDR3 loop: CASSQSKAASYNEQFF. The DNA of the CDR3 is TGCGCCAGCAGTCAATCGAAAGCGGCCTCATACAATGAGCAGTTCTTC.

Worth noting for this clonotype: The CDR3 end shows no conserved phenylalanine or tryptophan, and so a read error is likely. It is unclear where the CDR3 begins or ends on the DNA, so no DNA is shown, and the CDR3 is as TCRdb lists it. The V call is TRBV11-1, the J call TRBJ2-3; TRBD2, the table's D call, lacks a check against the DNA. The CDR3 numbers 14 amino acids, ends counted. Germline V gene data show CDR1 as SGHAT and CDR2 as FQDESV (reference sequence). The CDR3 loop is CLSSLRQRAGESHI.

Comment on this clonotype: This may arise from a read error, as a much more abundant clone is one base away. The V gene is TRBV30, the J gene TRBJ2-7, with D maybe TRBD1 (8 bases). Germline lookup yields CDR1 GTSNPN and CDR2 SVGIG (reference sequence). The CDR3 runs to 13 residues. CDR3 residues: CAWSWGRGREQCF. CDR3 sequence (DNA): TGTGCCTGGAGTTGGGGCAGGGGGCGGGAGCAGTGCTTC.

Concerning this clonotype: One junction end does not reproduce the germline sequence, and a read error may be involved. V is TRBV29-1 and J is TRBJ2-7; TRBD2 matches at 8 bases. Germline-derived CDR1 and CDR2 are SQVTM and ANQGSEA. CDR3 length: 15 amino acids. CDR3 in amino acids: CSFREFGRASYKQYF. In DNA form, the CDR3 reads TGCAGCTTTCGCGAGTTCGGGAGGGCGTCCTACAAGCAGTACTTC.

A word on this clonotype: Relative to the germline gene, one junction end is altered; a read error may explain this. The J gene is TRBJ2-3, the V gene TRBV11-2; 7 bases map to TRBD2. The length of the CDR3 is 15 residues. Germline assignment: CDR1 SGHAT and CDR2 FQNNGV. For the CDR3, the DNA is TGTGCCAGCAGACTAGACTCGGGAGGCACAGGTACGCAGTATTTT. It specifies CASRLDSGGTGTQYF.

This clonotype was recorded at least ten times. The chain recombines TRBV29-1 with TRBJ2-5; TRBD1 matches at 8 bases. In germline, CDR1 is SQVTM, CDR2 ANQGSEA. This CDR3 spans 13 amino acids. V shed 3 bases, J shed 4 bases, and the junction held 4 bases outside the gene matches. CDR3 bases: TGCAGCGTTGACAGGGGGCGAGGAGAGACCCAGTACTTC. This encodes CSVDRGRGETQYF.